This TCR beta chain came from a study of metastatic and nonmetastatic thyroid tumors. About the research overall: Repertoire data that came from the blood and tumor or nodule tissue of malignant and benign thyroid patients were compared.

For this clone: The antigen is unknown.

Original processing notes: Building a distant-metastasis classifier for papillary thyroid cancer drew on CDR3 differences across clinicopathological groups. TCRdb re-clonotyped the PCR reads via MiXCR. V and J calls and clone size were set by TCRdb, not the authors. The sample carries more than 20,000 clones, around 12% recorded once. The study's findings and limits: As reported, TCR beta diversity in blood and tumor was significantly higher in malignant thyroid tumors than in benign nodules.

Not a single patient had been given any form of treatment at any point before undergoing thyroid surgery. V gave up 10 bases and J gave up 6 bases; unmatched junction bases: 12. Germline V gene sequence: CDR1 LNHDA, CDR2 SQIVND (reference sequence). The CDR3 consists of 15 residues. The gene calls are TRBV19 and TRBJ2-1, with 10 bases aligning to TRBD2. This sequence originates from a female donor with papillary thyroid cancer or a benign thyroid nodule (not recorded which). Some clones in this sample may be carry-over from other donors' samples. The sequencing input was blood. The CDR3 coding sequence is TGTGCCACCATCCCCCCTAGCGGGAGTTCCAATGAGCAGTTCTTC. This codes for CATIPPSGSSNEQFF.